This TCR beta chain originates from a study of blood T cell repertoires in COVID-19. Background on the study: Samples of COVID-19 (acute and convalescent) were obtained from the United States, Italy and Spain. The analysed material was cDNA or gDNA that came from T cells, B-cell-depleted T cells, or PBMCs.

In the source study's methods: Amplification with reference gene primers provided the estimates of nucleated cell counts. Clones were read by immunoSEQ multiplex PCR, and TCRdb kept only the in-frame ones, dropping some. Clonal size and the V and J genes are those of that table, whereas D and trimming came from the DNA. Here the sample spans approximately 180,000 clones, approximately 79% being singletons. Germline V gene sequence: CDR1 GTSNPN, CDR2 SVGIG (reference sequence). V lost 2 bases to trimming and J lost 4 bases, with 14 bases between them. The length of the CDR3 is 15 residues. This TCR was recovered from an older woman with acute or convalescent COVID-19. Sequencing used peripheral blood. The chain carries TRBV30 and TRBJ1-4; tentative D call: TRBD1 (6 bases). The CDR3 sequence: CAWSIGGAGNEKLFF. CDR3 nucleotide sequence: TGTGCCTGGAGTATTGGGGGGGCTGGTAATGAAAAACTGTTTTTT. Full variable domain (remainder filled in from reference TRBV30 and TRBJ1-4): SQTIHQWPATLVQPVGSPLSLECTVEGTSNPNLYWYRQAAGRGLQLLFYSVGIGQISSEVPQNLSASRPQDRQFILSSKKLLLSDSGFYLCAWSIGGAGNEKLFFGSGTQLSVL.